One and the same sample provided the 30 T cell receptor beta chains below, sequenced in a study of response to subunit inactivated influenza vaccine. TCRdb independently ran MiXCR on the RT-PCR reads; one entry per CDR3 protein. Among roughly 780,000 distinct CDR3 sequences, around 20% were seen once, and the ten largest hold about a tenth. The material sequenced was PBMCs from blood, taken around 5 days after vaccination. The origin of the receptors is a man aged 45 to 65 who received an inactivated influenza vaccine.

The genes are TRBV4-1 and TRBJ1-1; maybe TRBD1 (5 bases). Germline CDR1 MGHRA, CDR2 YSYEKL. The V and J ends lost 4 bases and 1 base respectively, with 10 bases between them. This CDR3 is built from 14 residues. Here the CDR3 reads CASSRQPQNTEAFF. The DNA of the CDR3 is TGCGCCAGCAGCCGACAGCCTCAGAACACTGAAGCTTTCTTT.

This clonotype was counted many times. This sequence joins TRBV10-2 and TRBJ2-7, with TRBD1 matching 7 bases. V was pared by 7 bases and J by 2 bases, with 8 bases of the junction left unmatched. Per the germline V gene, CDR1 is WSHSY and CDR2 is SAAADI. The CDR3 totals 14 residues. In nucleotides, the CDR3 is TGCGCCAGCAAGATCCAGGGGGTAACCTACGAGCAGTACTTC. It is translated as CASKIQGVTYEQYF.

The chain employs TRBV3-1 and TRBJ1-1; 7 positions agree with TRBD1. With 3 bases clipped from V and 5 bases from J, the junction kept 6 bases outside the gene matches. Germline V gene sequence: CDR1 LGHDT, CDR2 YNNKEL (reference sequence). The CDR3 is made up of 14 amino acids. The CDR3 here is CASSQNRGETEAFF. As DNA, the CDR3 is TGTGCCAGCAGCCAGAACAGGGGAGAGACTGAAGCTTTCTTT.

The chain couples TRBV29-1 to TRBJ1-1, with 9 bases fitting TRBD1. Germline V gene data show CDR1 as SQVTM and CDR2 as ANQGSEA. This CDR3 region has 14 residues. Trimming removed 6 bases from V and 4 bases from J; junction bases left unmatched: 9. CDR3 nucleotide sequence: TGCAGCGTATCAATCGGGACAGGGCTCACTGAAGCTTTCTTT. This gives the protein CSVSIGTGLTEAFF.

This clonotype was counted a few times. The chain's CDR3 is CSVEDWGFPEAFF. The CDR3 bases are TGCAGCGTTGAAGATTGGGGATTCCCTGAAGCTTTCTTT. The rearrangement joins TRBV29-1 to TRBJ1-1; D is unresolved. Germline lookup yields CDR1 SQVTM and CDR2 ANQGSEA. Trimming pared 0 bases from V and 6 bases from J, leaving 11 bases between. CDR3 length equals 13 residues.

This clonotype was counted only a few times. This chain connects TRBV7-2 to TRBJ2-3, with a tentative D call TRBD2 (5 bases). This CDR3 comprises 14 residues. The germline V gene has CDR1 SGHTA and CDR2 FQGNSA. V shed 5 bases and J shed 1 base, with 10 bases lying between them. CDR3 amino acids: CASSQTRGTDTQYF. The CDR3, as DNA: TGTGCCAGCAGCCAAACTAGAGGCACAGATACGCAGTATTTT.

This clonotype showed up many times. The rearrangement joins TRBV29-1 to TRBJ2-4; D gene uncertain. The germline V and J ends were trimmed by 1 base and 13 bases, with 11 bases remaining between them. Germline V gene data show CDR1 as SQVTM and CDR2 as ANQGSEA. The CDR3 has 11 residues. The CDR3 sequence: CSVEGNGLQYF. The CDR3 region has the DNA TGCAGCGTTGAAGGCAACGGATTACAGTACTTC.

The J gene is TRBJ2-1, the V gene TRBV18; D perhaps matches TRBD1 (5 bases). Germline values: CDR1 KGHSH, CDR2 LQKENI. The CDR3 is 14 amino acids. The V end lost 6 bases, the J end lost 4 bases, and 13 bases lay between the germline ends. Here the CDR3 reads CASSPTTGYNEQFF. The CDR3 DNA reads as TGTGCCAGCTCGCCTACCACAGGATACAATGAGCAGTTCTTC.

A few counts support this clonotype. V and J are TRBV12-3 or TRBV12-4 and TRBJ2-7; the D gene is possibly TRBD2 (6 bases). CDR3 size: 14 residues. The V end was cut by 9 bases, the J end by 6 bases, with 21 bases between. The CDR3 sequence: CASRKVAGSGEQYF. DNA of the CDR3: TGTGCCAGTCGGAAGGTGGCAGGTAGCGGCGAGCAGTACTTC.

The CDR3 spells CASSREATLNTEAFF. The CDR3, as DNA: TGCGCCAGCAGCCGAGAGGCGACGCTGAACACTGAAGCTTTCTTT. The chain has TRBV5-1 and TRBJ1-1; no clear D gene. The V end was cut by 4 bases, the J end by 0 bases, with 13 bases between. CDR1 SGHRS and CDR2 YFSETQ come from the germline V gene. This CDR3 is 15 amino acids long. The full variable domain, its missing parts supplied by reference TRBV5-1 and TRBJ1-1, is KAGVTQTPRYLIKTRGQQVTLSCSPISGHRSVSWYQQTPGQGLQFLFEYFSETQRNKGNFPGRFSGRQFSNSRSEMNVSTLELGDSALYLCASSREATLNTEAFFGQGTRLTVV.

V and J are TRBV5-1 and TRBJ1-5; tentatively, D is TRBD1 (6 bases). Germline V lookup: CDR1 SGHRS, CDR2 YFSETQ. This CDR3 has 14 amino acids. V was pared by 0 bases and J by 6 bases, with 10 bases between. DNA for the CDR3: TGCGCCAGCAGCTTGGCGTCAGGGGCTCAGCCCCAGCATTTT. Residues: CASSLASGAQPQHF.

The J gene is TRBJ2-7, the V gene TRBV27, with 8 bases lining up with TRBD2. The length of the CDR3 is 16 residues. V lost 6 bases to trimming and J lost 6 bases; unmatched junction nucleotides: 16. Germline V CDR1 and CDR2: MNHEY, SMNVEV (reference sequence). The CDR3: CASRPSGRGARGEQYF. In DNA form, the CDR3 reads TGTGCCAGCAGACCATCCGGGAGGGGGGCCCGCGGCGAGCAGTACTTC.

The J gene is TRBJ2-2, the V gene TRBV20-1, with 7 bases lining up with TRBD2. CDR3 length equals 16 residues. Germline loops: CDR1 DFQATT, CDR2 SNEGSKA (reference sequence). Trimming at V came to 6 bases and at J to 4 bases, leaving 14 bases not matched to a gene. Here the CDR3 reads CSASPGAGASTGELFF. The CDR3 nucleotides read TGCAGTGCCTCACCCGGGGCGGGAGCTAGCACCGGGGAGCTGTTTTTT.

This clonotype showed up just a few times. This chain uses TRBV6-5 with TRBJ1-5, with D perhaps matching TRBD1 (5 bases). V lost 6 bases and J lost 0, with 12 bases in between. Germline V gene sequence: CDR1 MNHEY, CDR2 SVGAGI. CDR3 length equals 15 residues. Written as DNA, the CDR3 is TGTGCCAGCAGATTACAGGCTTATAGCAATCAGCCCCAGCATTTT. It encodes CASRLQAYSNQPQHF.

This sequence joins TRBV10-3 and TRBJ2-5; 7 positions match TRBD1. The CDR3 runs 15 residues. The V gene's germline CDR1 is ENHRY and CDR2 SYGVKD. V shed 6 bases and J 5 bases; nucleotides not matched to a gene: 12. CDR3 sequence reads: CAISPQTGYAETQYF. DNA for the CDR3: TGTGCCATCAGCCCCCAGACAGGGTACGCGGAGACCCAGTACTTC.

In its sample, this clonotype was seen a few times. The V gene is TRBV6-2 or TRBV6-3, the J gene TRBJ2-3; 9 nucleotides align to TRBD2. Trimming cost V 0 bases and J 1 base; bases outside gene matches: 5. This CDR3 has 17 residues. Germline assignment: CDR1 MNHEY and CDR2 SVGEGT. CDR3 in amino acids: CASSYSPSGDRTDTQYF. The CDR3 nucleotides are TGTGCCAGCAGTTACTCGCCTAGCGGGGACCGCACAGATACGCAGTATTTT.

This clonotype has only a few counts. The genes are TRBV11-2 and TRBJ2-7, with 14 positions matching TRBD2. The CDR3 has 18 residues. The trim removed 3 bases at V and 2 bases at J, leaving 9 bases unmatched. Germline values: CDR1 SGHAT, CDR2 FQNNGV. CDR3 nucleotides: TGTGCCAGCAGCTTTAGGGGACTAGCGGGAGCCGTAACCTACGAGCAGTACTTC. It translates to CASSFRGLAGAVTYEQYF.

The CDR3 nucleotides read TGTGCCAGCAGACTGACTAGCTCCGACACAGATACGCAGTATTTT. Its translation: CASRLTSSDTDTQYF. The chain joins TRBV12-3 or TRBV12-4 to TRBJ2-3, with 7 nucleotides matching TRBD2. The CDR3 has 15 amino acids. Losses at the gene ends were 6 bases for V and 2 bases for J; bases not matched to a gene: 8.

This clonotype was counted only a few times. The chain employs TRBV9 and TRBJ2-3, with TRBD2 matching over 7 bases. The germline gives CDR1 SGDLS, CDR2 YYNGEE. V lost 4 bases and J lost 15; bases outside the gene matches: 11. There are 12 residues in the CDR3. The CDR3 DNA follows: TGTGCCAGCAGCACCTCTAGCGGCCCCCCATATTTT. Its protein is CASSTSSGPPYF.

Written as DNA, the CDR3 is TGTGCCAGAGGAGGTTCAGCAGGGCGCACAGATACGCAGTATTTT. It yields the protein CARGGSAGRTDTQYF. This chain uses TRBV2 with TRBJ2-3; possibly TRBD1 or TRBD2 for D (5 bases each). Trimming pared 9 bases from V and 1 base from J, leaving 17 bases between. Germline values: CDR1 SNHLY, CDR2 FYNNEI. This CDR3 has 15 residues.

The J gene is TRBJ2-6, the V gene TRBV6-2 or TRBV6-3; no reliable D call. The CDR3 totals 14 residues. Trimming shortened V by 6 bases and J by 0 bases, and 6 bases separated the two germline ends. Germline V gene sequence: CDR1 MNHEY, CDR2 SVGEGT. CDR3 amino acids: CASRRVSGANVLTF. CDR3 nucleotide sequence: TGTGCCAGCAGAAGGGTCTCTGGGGCCAACGTCCTGACTTTC.

The chain employs TRBV15 and TRBJ2-1; 7 bases match TRBD2. Germline V gene data show CDR1 as LNHNV and CDR2 as YYDKDF (reference sequence). Trimming took 0 bases from V and 5 from J; bases not matched to a gene: 1. The CDR3 is made up of 14 amino acids. The CDR3 spells CATSREGRDNEQFF. CDR3 sequence (DNA): TGTGCCACCAGCAGAGAAGGGAGGGACAATGAGCAGTTCTTC.

For the CDR3, the DNA is TGTGCCAGCAGCTTAGCGCGGGGGCCTGGCTACACCTTC. Translating gives CASSLARGPGYTF. The V call is TRBV7-9, the J call TRBJ1-2; a possible D gene is TRBD1 (6 bases). V lost 0 bases and J 7 bases, leaving 9 bases between the germline ends. This CDR3 is 13 amino acids long. The germline V gene has CDR1 SEHNR and CDR2 FQNEAQ (reference sequence).

This clonotype was seen repeatedly, ten times or more. The gene calls are TRBV7-3 and TRBJ2-3; TRBD2 matches 12 bases. The germline V gene has CDR1 SGHTA and CDR2 FQGTGA. Trimming at V came to 6 bases and at J to 3 bases, leaving 7 bases not matched to a gene. The CDR3 has 16 residues. Here the CDR3 DNA reads TGTGCCAGCAGTCCCGGACTAGCGGGGAGGACAGATACGCAGTATTTT. The encoded protein is CASSPGLAGRTDTQYF.

The chain links TRBV28 to TRBJ2-1; D gene ambiguous. Germline V CDR1 and CDR2: MDHEN, SYDVKM. V was clipped by 1 base and J by 6 bases, with 19 bases between them. The CDR3 is made up of 17 amino acids. The CDR3 sequence is CASSLLAANRAGNEQFF. CDR3 bases: TGTGCCAGCAGTTTATTGGCCGCAAATCGAGCCGGCAATGAGCAGTTCTTC.

This clonotype has just a few counts. The chain couples TRBV5-1 to TRBJ2-1; 9 nucleotides agree with TRBD2. From germline, CDR1 is SGHRS and CDR2 YFSETQ. The V gene end was trimmed by 0 bases and the J gene end by 1 base; junction bases not matched to a gene: 2. This CDR3 is 16 amino acids long. In nucleotides, the CDR3 is TGCGCCAGCAGCTTGGACCTAGCGGGGTCCTACAATGAGCAGTTCTTC. Protein sequence: CASSLDLAGSYNEQFF.

A few counts support this clonotype. The DNA of the CDR3 is TGTGCCAGCAGCTTGCGGGGAGGGTCGATAGGAAACACCATATATTTT. Translation: CASSLRGGSIGNTIYF. The chain has TRBV5-5 and TRBJ1-3; no firm D call. V was shortened by 1 base and J by 4 bases, with 15 bases between the two germline ends. The CDR3 runs 16 residues. Germline values: CDR1 SGHKS, CDR2 YYEKEE (reference sequence).

V and J are TRBV29-1 and TRBJ1-1, with D perhaps TRBD1 (5 bases). There are 12 residues in the CDR3. CDR1 is SQVTM, CDR2 ANQGSEA, per germline. V lost 4 bases and J 1 base, leaving 7 bases between the germline ends. CDR3 nucleotide sequence: TGCAGCGTTGCGCAGGGGAACACTGAAGCTTTCTTT. Protein product: CSVAQGNTEAFF.

This chain uses TRBV11-2 with TRBJ2-2; D is uncertain. The CDR3 runs 14 residues. Germline V gene sequence: CDR1 SGHAT, CDR2 FQNNGV. Trimming removed 2 bases from V and 8 bases from J, with 12 bases in between. DNA of the CDR3: TGTGCCAGCAGCTTAAGTAGCAGGTCTGGGGAGCTGTTTTTT. Amino acid sequence: CASSLSSRSGELFF.

This clonotype was detected only a few times. The chain couples TRBV20-1 to TRBJ1-5; 8 bases are shared with TRBD1. J gave up 1 base and V 1 base, and 9 bases lay outside the gene matches. This CDR3 has 17 residues. Germline CDR1 and CDR2: DFQATT and SNEGSKA (reference sequence). The chain's CDR3 is CSARGRQGTRSNQPQHF. In nucleotides, the CDR3 is TGCAGTGCTAGAGGGAGACAGGGGACGCGGAGCAATCAGCCCCAGCATTTT.